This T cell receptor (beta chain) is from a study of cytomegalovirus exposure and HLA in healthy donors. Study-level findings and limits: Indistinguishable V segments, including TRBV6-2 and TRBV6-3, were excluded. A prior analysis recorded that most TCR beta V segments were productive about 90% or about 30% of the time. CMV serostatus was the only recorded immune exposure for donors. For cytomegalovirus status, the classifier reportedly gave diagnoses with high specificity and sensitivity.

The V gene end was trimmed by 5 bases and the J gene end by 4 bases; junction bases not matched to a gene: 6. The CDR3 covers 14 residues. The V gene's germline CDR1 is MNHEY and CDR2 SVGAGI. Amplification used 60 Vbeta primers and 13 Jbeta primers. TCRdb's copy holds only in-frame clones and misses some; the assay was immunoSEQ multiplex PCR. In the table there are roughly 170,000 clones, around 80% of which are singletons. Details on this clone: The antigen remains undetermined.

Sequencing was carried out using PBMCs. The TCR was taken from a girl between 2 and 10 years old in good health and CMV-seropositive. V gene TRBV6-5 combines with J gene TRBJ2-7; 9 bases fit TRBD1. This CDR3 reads CASSEGTGLYEQYF. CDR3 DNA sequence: TGTGCCAGCAGTGAGGGGACAGGGTTATACGAGCAGTACTTC.